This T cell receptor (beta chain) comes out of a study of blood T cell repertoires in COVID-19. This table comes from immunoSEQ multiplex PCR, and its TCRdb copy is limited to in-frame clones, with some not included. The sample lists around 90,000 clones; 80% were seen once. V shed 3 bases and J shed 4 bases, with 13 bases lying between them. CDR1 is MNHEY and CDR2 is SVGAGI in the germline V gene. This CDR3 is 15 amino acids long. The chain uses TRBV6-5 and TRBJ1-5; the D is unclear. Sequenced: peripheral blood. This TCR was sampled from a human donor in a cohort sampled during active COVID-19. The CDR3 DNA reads TGTGCCAGCAGTTATCAAGGAGGGTATAATCAGCCCCAGCATTTT. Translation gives CASSYQGGYNQPQHF.